This is a list of T cell receptor beta chains from one sample in a study of OX40 agonist ivuxolimab in advanced cancers. Only in-frame clones appear in the TCRdb table, and some are missing; sequencing was by immunoSEQ multiplex PCR. Here the sample spans roughly 56,000 clones, roughly 83% being singletons. The source material was CD4+ or CD8+ T cells sorted from blood, sampled in a trial of the OX40 agonist ivuxolimab. The receptors shown here come from an adult with an advanced solid tumor such as melanoma, head and neck, liver or kidney cancer. CDR3s include the opening cysteine and the closing phenylalanine or tryptophan. Fields, in order: V gene, D gene, clone size, J gene, CDR3 DNA, CDR3 protein. A D gene is named only where the DNA matches it firmly. Clone size, where shown, is once, few, many, or a class for clones that have expanded.

V: TRBV2
D: .
size: .
J: TRBJ2-5
DNA: TGTTCCAGCAGTGATAGACTGAGGATAATCGTCGACGAGACCCAGTACTTC
CDR3: CSSSDRLRIIVDETQYF

V: TRBV10-2
D: .
size: .
J: TRBJ1-1
DNA: TGCGCCAGCAGTGAGCAGACAGGATTAAACACTGAAGCTTTCTTT
CDR3: CASSEQTGLNTEAFF

V: TRBV2
D: .
size: few
J: TRBJ1-6
DNA: TGTGCCACCAGGGTCAGCGATTCACCCCTCCACTTT
CDR3: CATRVSDSPLHF

V: TRBV18
D: .
size: .
J: TRBJ2-7
DNA: TGTGCCAGCTCACCATCATTGGCAGGGAACTCCTACGAGCAGTACTTC
CDR3: CASSPSLAGNSYEQYF

V: TRBV28
D: .
size: .
J: TRBJ1-4
DNA: TGTGCCAGCAGTCCACCTGGCGGGGAAGAAAAACTGTTTTTT
CDR3: CASSPPGGEEKLFF

V: TRBV5-5
D: TRBD2
size: .
J: TRBJ2-2
DNA: TGTGCCAGCAGCCCGGGACTAGCGGGAGTTACCGGGGAGCTGTTTTTT
CDR3: CASSPGLAGVTGELFF

V: TRBV29-1
D: .
size: .
J: TRBJ1-2
DNA: TGCAGCGTTGTAGCAGGGAACTATGGCTACACCTTC
CDR3: CSVVAGNYGYTF

V: TRBV4-1
D: .
size: .
J: TRBJ2-5
DNA: TGCGCCAGCAGCCCCTCTACGCGGCGAAGTGAGACCCAGTACTTC
CDR3: CASSPSTRRSETQYF

V: TRBV9
D: TRBD2
size: .
J: TRBJ2-7
DNA: TGTGCCAGCAGCCCCGGACTAGCGGGAGGGCTAGCCTACGAGCAGTACTTC
CDR3: CASSPGLAGGLAYEQYF

V: TRBV5-1
D: .
size: .
J: TRBJ2-5
DNA: TGCGCCAGCAGCCCGGGGGACCGACAGGAAGAGACCCAGTACTTC
CDR3: CASSPGDRQEETQYF

V: TRBV7-9
D: .
size: .
J: TRBJ1-1
DNA: TGTGCCAGCAGCGCCGAGACCGGGACAACTCCTTTCTTT
CDR3: CASSAETGTTPFF

V: TRBV10-2
D: TRBD1
size: many
J: TRBJ1-5
DNA: TGCGCCAGCAGTGAGGACAGGGTTCAGCCCCAGCATTTT
CDR3: CASSEDRVQPQHF

V: TRBV25-1
D: TRBD1
size: .
J: TRBJ1-6
DNA: TGTGCCAGCAGTGACATACAGGGGTTCAATTCACCCCTCCACTTT
CDR3: CASSDIQGFNSPLHF

V: TRBV9
D: .
size: .
J: TRBJ1-3
DNA: .
CDR3: CASSVGPGGSGNTIYF

V: TRBV5-1
D: .
size: .
J: TRBJ2-1
DNA: TGCGCCAGCAGCTTGGTATCGGGGGCTGGGCAGTTCTTC
CDR3: CASSLVSGAGQFF

V: TRBV5-1
D: TRBD1
size: .
J: TRBJ1-4
DNA: TGCGCCAGCAGCCGGGACAGGCGAAGTGAAAAACTGTTTTTT
CDR3: CASSRDRRSEKLFF

V: TRBV5-1
D: TRBD2
size: .
J: TRBJ2-2
DNA: TGCGCCAGCAGCTTGGTACCGGGACTAGCGGGAGTTTACAACACCGGGGAGCTGTTTTTT
CDR3: CASSLVPGLAGVYNTGELFF

V: TRBV6-6
D: TRBD1
size: .
J: TRBJ2-7
DNA: TGTGCCAGCAGGGGTGAGGGGGCCGGGTCCTACGAGCAGTACTTC
CDR3: CASRGEGAGSYEQYF

V: TRBV29-1
D: .
size: .
J: TRBJ2-5
DNA: TGCAGCGTTGGGTTCGGGGCCAGCTCGGGAGAGACCCAGTACTTC
CDR3: CSVGFGASSGETQYF

V: TRBV15
D: .
size: once
J: TRBJ1-5
DNA: TGTGCCACCAGCAGAATAAAGGATAGCAATCAGCCCCAGCATTTT
CDR3: CATSRIKDSNQPQHF

V: TRBV7-8
D: .
size: .
J: TRBJ2-7
DNA: TGTGCCAGCAGCTTATACCCCACGGAGGGATACGAGCAGTACTTC
CDR3: CASSLYPTEGYEQYF

V: TRBV5-1
D: TRBD1
size: once
J: TRBJ2-1
DNA: TGCGCCAGCAGCCCTGGACAGGGCGCCTACAATGAGCAGTTCTTC
CDR3: CASSPGQGAYNEQFF

V: TRBV6-5
D: TRBD2
size: .
J: TRBJ2-1
DNA: TGTGCCAGCATCGCTAGCGGGGGAGGCTACAATGAGCAGTTCTTC
CDR3: CASIASGGGYNEQFF

V: TRBV18
D: TRBD2
size: few
J: TRBJ2-7
DNA: TGTGCCAGCTCAGATAGGGAAAGCGGGACCTACGAGCAGTACTTC
CDR3: CASSDRESGTYEQYF

V: TRBV5-5
D: TRBD1
size: few
J: TRBJ1-2
DNA: TGTGCCAGCAGGCGAGGACAGGATAGCTATGGCTACACCTTC
CDR3: CASRRGQDSYGYTF

V: TRBV6-6
D: TRBD1
size: .
J: TRBJ1-2
DNA: TGTGCCACACAAAATACAGGGGCGAAGGGCTACACCTTC
CDR3: CATQNTGAKGYTF

V: TRBV28
D: .
size: .
J: TRBJ2-1
DNA: TGTGCCAGCAGCCGCGGGAATGAGCAGTTCTTC
CDR3: CASSRGNEQFF

V: TRBV6-1
D: TRBD1
size: .
J: TRBJ2-2
DNA: TGTGCCAGCAGCGACAGGGATAACACCGGGGAGCTGTTTTTT
CDR3: CASSDRDNTGELFF

V: TRBV5-1
D: .
size: .
J: TRBJ2-3
DNA: TGCGCCAGCAGCGCCACCCCCAGCCCCTCTGATACGCAGTATTTT
CDR3: CASSATPSPSDTQYF

V: TRBV5-1
D: .
size: .
J: TRBJ1-6
DNA: TGCGCCAGCAGCTTGGACAGTAATAATTCACCCCTCCACTTT
CDR3: CASSLDSNNSPLHF

V: TRBV25-1
D: TRBD2
size: .
J: TRBJ2-2
DNA: TGTGCCAGCAGTGCTTTCCCGGGGGGTCCCGGGGAGCTGTTTTTT
CDR3: CASSAFPGGPGELFF

V: TRBV28
D: .
size: .
J: TRBJ2-7
DNA: TGTGCCAGCAGTTTTTCGGGAAACAGGCCCTACGAGCAGTACTTC
CDR3: CASSFSGNRPYEQYF

V: TRBV2
D: .
size: .
J: TRBJ1-5
DNA: TGTGCCAGCAGTGGTAGGCAGGTTGATCAGCCCCAGCATTTT
CDR3: CASSGRQVDQPQHF

V: TRBV6-6
D: TRBD2
size: few
J: TRBJ2-7
DNA: TGTGCCACCCGCGGCCAGCGGGGGAGTTACGAGCAGTACTTC
CDR3: CATRGQRGSYEQYF

V: TRBV20-1
D: .
size: few
J: TRBJ2-3
DNA: TGCAGTGAGGGTTTAACAGATACGCAGTATTTT
CDR3: CSEGLTDTQYF

V: TRBV18
D: .
size: .
J: TRBJ2-5
DNA: TGTGCCAGCTCAAAGTCGGCAGGGACGATGGAGACCCAGTACTTC
CDR3: CASSKSAGTMETQYF

V: TRBV10-3
D: .
size: .
J: TRBJ1-1
DNA: TGTGCCATCAGTGTTTCGCCGGAAAACACTGAAGCTTTCTTT
CDR3: CAISVSPENTEAFF

V: TRBV18
D: TRBD1
size: .
J: TRBJ2-1
DNA: TGTGCCAGCTCACCACGACAGGGGACCCCTAGCTACAATGAGCAGTTCTTC
CDR3: CASSPRQGTPSYNEQFF

V: TRBV19
D: TRBD1
size: once
J: TRBJ2-7
DNA: TGTGCCAGTAACCCTGGACAGGGGACCTACGAGCAGTACTTC
CDR3: CASNPGQGTYEQYF

V: TRBV6-6
D: .
size: .
J: TRBJ1-1
DNA: TGTGCCAGCAGTTACTCCCCAGGGAACACTGAAGCTTTCTTT
CDR3: CASSYSPGNTEAFF

V: TRBV2
D: TRBD1
size: .
J: TRBJ2-1
DNA: TGTGCCAGCAGTGATCCCACCGGACAGGGCTACAATGAGCAGTTCTTC
CDR3: CASSDPTGQGYNEQFF

V: TRBV28
D: TRBD1
size: .
J: TRBJ1-5
DNA: TGTGCCAGCAGTCCTCGACAGGGAAATCAGCCCCAGCATTTT
CDR3: CASSPRQGNQPQHF

V: TRBV11-2
D: .
size: medium-sized
J: TRBJ2-7
DNA: TGTGCCAGCAGCTTTACAGGTAGATTTCCCTACGAGCAGTACTTC
CDR3: CASSFTGRFPYEQYF

V: TRBV29-1
D: TRBD1
size: .
J: TRBJ1-2
DNA: TGCAGCGTTGAAAGGGAGGGGGCCGTTGCCCTTGGTGGCTACACCTTC
CDR3: CSVEREGAVALGGYTF

V: TRBV13
D: .
size: .
J: TRBJ2-5
DNA: TGTGCCAGCAGCTTGGGTCAGGTCGGGGGGACCCAGTACTTC
CDR3: CASSLGQVGGTQYF

V: TRBV2
D: .
size: .
J: TRBJ2-7
DNA: TGTGCCAGAAATAAACAGAAGGGCGGCGAGCAGTACTTC
CDR3: CARNKQKGGEQYF

V: TRBV12-5
D: .
size: .
J: TRBJ2-1
DNA: TGTGCTAGCTCCCGGGAGAGCTCCTACAATGAGCAGTTCTTC
CDR3: CASSRESSYNEQFF

V: TRBV5-1
D: TRBD1
size: .
J: TRBJ1-2
DNA: TGCGCCAGCAGCCGGATGCGAGGGACAGCCTTAACATCCCATCCCTATGGCTACACCTTC
CDR3: CASSRMRGTALTSHPYGYTF

V: TRBV5-1
D: TRBD2
size: .
J: TRBJ2-7
DNA: TGCGCCAGCAGCTTTGGGGGGGTGGCCACCTACGAGCAGTACTTC
CDR3: CASSFGGVATYEQYF

V: TRBV28
D: TRBD1
size: .
J: TRBJ2-7
DNA: TGTGCCAGCAGTTCATTCGAGGGGGCGCAAGTATTCGAGCAGTACTTC
CDR3: CASSSFEGAQVFEQYF

V: TRBV7-3
D: .
size: .
J: TRBJ2-6
DNA: TGTGCCAGCCGCCCCACGGGGCCCTCTGGGGCCAACGTCCTGACTTTC
CDR3: CASRPTGPSGANVLTF

V: TRBV6-1
D: .
size: .
J: TRBJ2-1
DNA: TGTGCCAGCAGGCCACAGGTGAACTACAATGAGCAGTTCTTC
CDR3: CASRPQVNYNEQFF

V: TRBV19
D: TRBD1
size: few
J: TRBJ1-5
DNA: TGTGCCAGTATACCTACAGGGGGCGGTAATCAGCCCCAGCATTTT
CDR3: CASIPTGGGNQPQHF

V: TRBV19
D: .
size: .
J: TRBJ1-5
DNA: TGTGCCAGTAGTATACTAACTATCAGCGGGGTCAATCAGCCCCAGCATTTT
CDR3: CASSILTISGVNQPQHF

V: TRBV7-3
D: TRBD2
size: .
J: TRBJ2-3
DNA: TGTGCCAGCAGCCCAACCGGGGGGGGCACAGATACGCAGTATTTT
CDR3: CASSPTGGGTDTQYF

V: TRBV18
D: TRBD2
size: once
J: TRBJ2-3
DNA: TGTGCCAGCTCCCCCGCTAGCGGGACTAGCACAGATACGCAGTATTTT
CDR3: CASSPASGTSTDTQYF

V: TRBV2
D: TRBD1
size: .
J: TRBJ1-2
DNA: TGTGCCAGCAGGCAGGGGACAGCCTATGGCTACACCTTC
CDR3: CASRQGTAYGYTF